The clone carrying this T cell receptor beta chain was seen many times. The antigen remains undetermined. Each library that profiled naive CD8 cells came from 20,000 to 1,000,000 sorted cells with 10%, 30% or 50% RNA. CD8+CD4-CCR7+CD45RA+ sorting gave the naive CD8 T cells. These data are taken from a study of molecular identifiers for immune sequencing clone quantification. TCRdb used MiXCR to reprocess the PCR reads, holding one entry per CDR3 protein. The table lists over 600,000 distinct CDR3 sequences, around 20% of them singletons. Study-wide findings and caveats: Clones with over 20 RNA copies captured over 98% of effector molecules but under 1% of naive ones. Shared barcodes on identical TCR molecules could underestimate the sizes of highly expanded clones.

This CDR3 comprises 13 residues. The germline gives CDR1 SGDLS, CDR2 YYNGEE. V dropped 3 bases and J dropped 2 bases, with 7 bases sitting between them. The receptor was derived from a human donor in good health. Some libraries in this study had Jurkat cell RNA spiked in. Material: naive CD8+ T cells from blood, with Jurkat cell RNA spiked in. Subset reported: FACS-sorted CD8+CD4-CCR7+CD45RA+ naive T cells. The chain uses TRBV9 and TRBJ2-3, with D unclear. CDR3 region: CASSADPTDTQYF. As DNA, the CDR3 is TGTGCCAGCAGCGCCGACCCCACAGATACGCAGTATTTT.